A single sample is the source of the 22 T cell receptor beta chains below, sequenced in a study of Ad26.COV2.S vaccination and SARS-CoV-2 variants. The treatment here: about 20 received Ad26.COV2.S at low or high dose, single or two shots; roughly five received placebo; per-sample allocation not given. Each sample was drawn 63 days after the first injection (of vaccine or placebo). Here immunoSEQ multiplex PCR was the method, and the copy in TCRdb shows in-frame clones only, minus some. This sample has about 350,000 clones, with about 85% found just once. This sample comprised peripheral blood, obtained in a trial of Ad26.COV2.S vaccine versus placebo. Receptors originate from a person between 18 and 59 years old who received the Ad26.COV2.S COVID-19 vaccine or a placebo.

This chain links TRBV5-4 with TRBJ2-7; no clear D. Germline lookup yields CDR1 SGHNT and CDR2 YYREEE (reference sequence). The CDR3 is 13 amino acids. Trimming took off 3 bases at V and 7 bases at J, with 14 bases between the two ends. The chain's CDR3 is CASSSPLRFEQYF. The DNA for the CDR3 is TGTGCCAGCAGCTCTCCCTTGCGGTTTGAGCAGTACTTC.

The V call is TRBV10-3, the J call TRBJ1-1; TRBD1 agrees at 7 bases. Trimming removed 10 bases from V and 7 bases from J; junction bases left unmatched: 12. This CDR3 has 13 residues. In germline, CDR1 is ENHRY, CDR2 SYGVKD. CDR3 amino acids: CASGLPSGGEAFF. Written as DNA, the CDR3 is TGTGCCAGCGGACTCCCCTCAGGGGGTGAAGCTTTCTTT.

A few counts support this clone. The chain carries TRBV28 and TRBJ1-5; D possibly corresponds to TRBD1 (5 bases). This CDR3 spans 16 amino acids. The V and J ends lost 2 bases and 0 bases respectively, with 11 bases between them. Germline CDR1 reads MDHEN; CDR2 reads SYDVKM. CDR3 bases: TGTGCCAGCAGTTTAGTGACAGTCTATAGCAATCAGCCCCAGCATTTT. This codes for CASSLVTVYSNQPQHF.

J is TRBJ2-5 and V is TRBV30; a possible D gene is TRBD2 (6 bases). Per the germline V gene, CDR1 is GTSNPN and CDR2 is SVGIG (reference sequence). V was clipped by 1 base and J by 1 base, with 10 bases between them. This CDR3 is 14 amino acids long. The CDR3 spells CAWSGVGSQETQYF. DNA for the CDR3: TGTGCCTGGAGTGGGGTCGGGAGCCAAGAGACCCAGTACTTC. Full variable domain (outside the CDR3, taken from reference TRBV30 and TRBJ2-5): SQTIHQWPATLVQPVGSPLSLECTVEGTSNPNLYWYRQAAGRGLQLLFYSVGIGQISSEVPQNLSASRPQDRQFILSSKKLLLSDSGFYLCAWSGVGSQETQYFGPGTRLLVL.

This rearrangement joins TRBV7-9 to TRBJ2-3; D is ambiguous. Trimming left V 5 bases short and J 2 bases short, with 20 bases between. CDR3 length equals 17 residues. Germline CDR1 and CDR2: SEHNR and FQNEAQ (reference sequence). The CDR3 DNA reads TGTGCCAGCAGCAACCCGGTTTCAGCCTCCAACACAGATACGCAGTATTTT. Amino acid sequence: CASSNPVSASNTDTQYF.

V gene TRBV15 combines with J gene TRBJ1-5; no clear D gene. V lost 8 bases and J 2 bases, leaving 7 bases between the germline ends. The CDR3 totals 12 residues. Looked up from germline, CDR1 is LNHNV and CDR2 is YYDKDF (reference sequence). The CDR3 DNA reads TGTGCCACCGGGTATGGCAATCAGCCCCAGCATTTT. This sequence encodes CATGYGNQPQHF.

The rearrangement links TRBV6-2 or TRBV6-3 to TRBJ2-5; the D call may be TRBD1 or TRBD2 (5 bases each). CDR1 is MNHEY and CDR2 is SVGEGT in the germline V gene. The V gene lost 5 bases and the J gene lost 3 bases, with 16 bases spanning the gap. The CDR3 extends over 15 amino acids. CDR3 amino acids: CASSVGTEREETQYF. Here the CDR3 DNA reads TGTGCCAGCAGTGTCGGGACCGAGAGAGAAGAGACCCAGTACTTC.

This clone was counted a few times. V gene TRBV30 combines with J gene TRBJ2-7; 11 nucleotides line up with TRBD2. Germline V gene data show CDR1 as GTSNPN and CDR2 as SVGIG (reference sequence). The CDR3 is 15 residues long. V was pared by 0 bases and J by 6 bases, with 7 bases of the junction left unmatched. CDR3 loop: CAWSVQLAGGSEQYF. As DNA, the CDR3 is TGTGCCTGGAGTGTACAGCTAGCGGGAGGATCCGAGCAGTACTTC.

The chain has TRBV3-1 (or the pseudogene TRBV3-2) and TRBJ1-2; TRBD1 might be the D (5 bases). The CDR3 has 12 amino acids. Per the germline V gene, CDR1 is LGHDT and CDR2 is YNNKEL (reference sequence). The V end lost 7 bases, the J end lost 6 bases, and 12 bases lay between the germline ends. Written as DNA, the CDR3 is TGTGCCAGCACCACGGGGGGGAATGGCTACACCTTC. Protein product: CASTTGGNGYTF.

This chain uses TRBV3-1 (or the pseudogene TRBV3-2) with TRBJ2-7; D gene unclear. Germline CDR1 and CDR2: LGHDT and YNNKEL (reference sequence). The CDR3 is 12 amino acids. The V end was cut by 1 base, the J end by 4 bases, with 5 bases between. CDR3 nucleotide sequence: TGTGCCAGCAGCCAAGTAGAATACGAGCAGTACTTC. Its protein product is CASSQVEYEQYF.

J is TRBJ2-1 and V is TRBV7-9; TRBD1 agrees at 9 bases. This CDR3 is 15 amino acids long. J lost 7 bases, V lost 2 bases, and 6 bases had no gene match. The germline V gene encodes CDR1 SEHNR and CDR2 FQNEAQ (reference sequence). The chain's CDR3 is CASSLQQGAANEQFF. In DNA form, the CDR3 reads TGTGCCAGCAGCTTACAACAGGGGGCGGCTAATGAGCAGTTCTTC.

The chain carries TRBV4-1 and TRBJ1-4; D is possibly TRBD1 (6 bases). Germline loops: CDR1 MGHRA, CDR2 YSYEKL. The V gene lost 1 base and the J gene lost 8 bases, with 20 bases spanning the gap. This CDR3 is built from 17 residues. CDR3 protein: CASSQGLDRPEGEKLFF. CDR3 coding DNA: TGCGCCAGCAGCCAAGGGCTGGACAGACCGGAGGGAGAAAAACTGTTTTTT.

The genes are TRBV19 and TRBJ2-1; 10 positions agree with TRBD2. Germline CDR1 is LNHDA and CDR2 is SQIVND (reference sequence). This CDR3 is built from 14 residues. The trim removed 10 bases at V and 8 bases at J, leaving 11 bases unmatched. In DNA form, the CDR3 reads TGTGCCACCGGAGCGGGGGGGCCTTTCGATGAGCAGTTCTTC. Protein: CATGAGGPFDEQFF.

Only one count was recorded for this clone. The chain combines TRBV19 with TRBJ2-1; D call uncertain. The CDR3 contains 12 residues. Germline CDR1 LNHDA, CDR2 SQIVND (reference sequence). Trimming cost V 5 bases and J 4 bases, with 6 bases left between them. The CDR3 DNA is TGTGCCAGTAGTCAGTCATACAATGAGCAGTTCTTC. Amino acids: CASSQSYNEQFF.

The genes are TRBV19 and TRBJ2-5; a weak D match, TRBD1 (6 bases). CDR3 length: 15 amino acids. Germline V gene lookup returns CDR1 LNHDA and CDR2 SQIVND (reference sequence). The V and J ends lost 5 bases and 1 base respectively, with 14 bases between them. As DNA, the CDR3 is TGTGCCAGTAGTCCCTCGACAGGAACCCAAGAGACCCAGTACTTC. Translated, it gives CASSPSTGTQETQYF.

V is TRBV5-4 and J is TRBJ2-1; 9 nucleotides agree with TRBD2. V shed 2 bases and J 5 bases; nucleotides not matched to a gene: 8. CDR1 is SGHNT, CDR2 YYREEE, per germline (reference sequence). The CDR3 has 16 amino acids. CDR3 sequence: CASSFLRLAENNEQFF. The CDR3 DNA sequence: TGTGCCAGCAGCTTCCTGAGACTAGCGGAGAACAATGAGCAGTTCTTC.

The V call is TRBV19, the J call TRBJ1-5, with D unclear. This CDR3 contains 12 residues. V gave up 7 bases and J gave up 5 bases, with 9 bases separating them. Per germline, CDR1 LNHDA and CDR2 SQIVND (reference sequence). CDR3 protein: CASKYNYQPQHF. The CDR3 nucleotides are TGTGCCAGTAAGTACAACTATCAGCCCCAGCATTTT.

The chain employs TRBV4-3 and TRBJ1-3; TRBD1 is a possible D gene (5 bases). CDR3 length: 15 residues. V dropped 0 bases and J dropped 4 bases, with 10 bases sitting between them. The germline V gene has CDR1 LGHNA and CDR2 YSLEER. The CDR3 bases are TGCGCCAGCAGCCAAGACAGGGTCTCAGGAAACACCATATATTTT. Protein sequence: CASSQDRVSGNTIYF.

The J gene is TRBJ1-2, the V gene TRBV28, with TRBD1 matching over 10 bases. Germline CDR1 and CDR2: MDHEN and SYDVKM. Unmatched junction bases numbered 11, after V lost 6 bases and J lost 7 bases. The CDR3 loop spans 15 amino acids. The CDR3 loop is CASRIPGQGSGGYTF. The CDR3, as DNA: TGTGCCAGCAGAATTCCGGGACAGGGGAGTGGTGGCTACACCTTC.

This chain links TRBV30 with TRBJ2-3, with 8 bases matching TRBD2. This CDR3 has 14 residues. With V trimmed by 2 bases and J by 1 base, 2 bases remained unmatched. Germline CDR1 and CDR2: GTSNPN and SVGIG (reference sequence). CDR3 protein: CAWSRGGGTDTQYF. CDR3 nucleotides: TGTGCCTGGAGTCGGGGGGGCGGCACAGATACGCAGTATTTT.

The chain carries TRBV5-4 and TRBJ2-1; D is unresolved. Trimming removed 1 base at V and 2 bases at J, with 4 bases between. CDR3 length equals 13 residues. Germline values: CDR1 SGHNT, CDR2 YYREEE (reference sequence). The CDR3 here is CASSLTAYNEQFF. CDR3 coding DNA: TGTGCCAGCAGCTTGACAGCCTACAATGAGCAGTTCTTC.

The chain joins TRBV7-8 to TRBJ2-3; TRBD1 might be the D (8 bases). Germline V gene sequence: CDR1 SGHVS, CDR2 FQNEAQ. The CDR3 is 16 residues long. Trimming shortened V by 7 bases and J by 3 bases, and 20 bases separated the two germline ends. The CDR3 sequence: CASNFRTGRVTDTQYF. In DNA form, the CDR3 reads TGTGCCAGCAACTTCAGGACAGGGAGGGTGACAGATACGCAGTATTTT.